This TCR beta chain was profiled in a study of cytomegalovirus exposure and HLA in healthy donors. General observations from the study: In a later analysis, DRB1 alleles had the most associated TCRs; HLA-C alleles the fewest. Among the sequence variants, a highly shared cluster was likely an artifact of sequencing.

This clone showed up just once. Its antigen remains unidentified. Trimming cost V 7 bases and J 5 bases, with 12 bases left between them. This CDR3 region has 13 residues. CDR1 and CDR2 (germline): SNHLY, FYNNEI. Primers included in the PCR were 60 Vbeta and 13 Jbeta primers. Clones were sequenced by immunoSEQ multiplex PCR, and TCRdb holds only the in-frame ones, with some missing. The profile shows approximately 190,000 clones, over 60% of them singletons. Sequencing was performed on PBMCs. This chain uses TRBV2 with TRBJ1-5; no firm D call. The receptor was derived from a woman younger than 45 in good health and CMV-seropositive. CDR3 sequence reads: CASMAGYDQPQHF. Here the CDR3 DNA reads TGTGCCAGCATGGCGGGGTATGATCAGCCCCAGCATTTT.